These T cell receptor beta chains were read from a single sample in a study of radiation and T cells in renal cell carcinoma. Clones were read by immunoSEQ multiplex PCR, and TCRdb kept only the in-frame ones, dropping some. The sample carries around 94,000 clones, around 81% recorded once. The source material was blood, sampled from a patient whose treatment included radiotherapy and nephrectomy. The receptors stem from a man over 45 with renal cell carcinoma. Each CDR3 is given with its conserved first and last residue.

v_gene,j_gene,CDR3aa
TRBV27,TRBJ2-3,CASSLKQGGTDTQYF
TRBV7-2,TRBJ2-1,CASSEAGHSYNEQFF
TRBV7-9,TRBJ2-7,CASSQGQYYEQYF
TRBV28,TRBJ2-2,CASSQGTGELFF
TRBV4-3,TRBJ1-6,CASSQDSWAQHYNSPLHF
TRBV30,TRBJ2-2,CAWSVQDPGELFF
TRBV25-1,TRBJ2-7,CASSERQYAYEQYF
TRBV5-4,TRBJ2-4,CASSTGTAIQYF
TRBV5-4,TRBJ2-5,CASSLAGVEETQYF
TRBV25-1,TRBJ1-1,CASSEYGQVGNTEAFF
TRBV2,TRBJ1-3,CASSANPAHSGNTIYF
TRBV7-9,TRBJ1-2,CASRLTGSTGYGYTF
TRBV2,TRBJ2-1,CASIPGAPYNEQFF
TRBV18,TRBJ2-4,CASSPPASENIQYF
TRBV6-6,TRBJ2-7,CASSYSLAKTYEQYF
TRBV5-4,TRBJ1-2,CASSHPRGNYGYTF
TRBV11-2,TRBJ1-2,CASSLGHDYGYTF
TRBV30,TRBJ1-2,CAWTLQGHYGYTF
TRBV19,TRBJ2-1,CASSIVARLAGDVSHNEQFF
TRBV15,TRBJ2-4,CATSRDKEGDKNIQYF
TRBV2,TRBJ2-7,CASTKRGGYEQYF
TRBV19,TRBJ2-4,CASSNREAKNIQYF
TRBV30,TRBJ2-7,CAWRGLTGGSYEQYF
TRBV4-2,TRBJ2-1,CASSHREGEQFF
TRBV10-3,TRBJ2-7,CAISESGLRSYEQYF
TRBV7-6,TRBJ1-6,CASSPGARESYNSPLHF
TRBV4-1,TRBJ1-1,CASSQSPGTGPEAFF
TRBV4-3,TRBJ2-7,CASSQVNDYEQYF
TRBV2,TRBJ1-5,CASSEAYGEQPQHF
TRBV18,TRBJ2-7,CASSPLGAPIGEQYF
TRBV18,TRBJ1-1,CASSQGPDTEAFF
TRBV2,TRBJ2-3,CASSSRTGTDTQYF
TRBV7-3,TRBJ1-4,CASSPLNGGISNEKLFF
TRBV27,TRBJ2-1,CASSLIAYNEQFF